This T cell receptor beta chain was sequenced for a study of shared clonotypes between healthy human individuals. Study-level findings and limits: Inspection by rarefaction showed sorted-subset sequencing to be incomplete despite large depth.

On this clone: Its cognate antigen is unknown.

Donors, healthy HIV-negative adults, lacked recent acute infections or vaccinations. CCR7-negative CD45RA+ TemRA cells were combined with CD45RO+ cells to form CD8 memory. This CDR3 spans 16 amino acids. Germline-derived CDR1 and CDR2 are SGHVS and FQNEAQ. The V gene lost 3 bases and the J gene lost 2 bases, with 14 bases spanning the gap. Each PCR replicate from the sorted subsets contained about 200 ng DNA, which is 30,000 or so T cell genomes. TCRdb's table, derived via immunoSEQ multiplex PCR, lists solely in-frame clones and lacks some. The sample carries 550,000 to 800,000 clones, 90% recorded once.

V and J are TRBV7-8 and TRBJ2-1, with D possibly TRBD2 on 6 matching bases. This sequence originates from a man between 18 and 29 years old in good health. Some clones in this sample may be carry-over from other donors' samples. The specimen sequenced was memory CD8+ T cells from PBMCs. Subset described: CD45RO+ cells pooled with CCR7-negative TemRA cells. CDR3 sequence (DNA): TGTGCCAGCAGCTTCGTTGTAGCGGACCCCTACAATGAGCAGTTCTTC. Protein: CASSFVVADPYNEQFF.